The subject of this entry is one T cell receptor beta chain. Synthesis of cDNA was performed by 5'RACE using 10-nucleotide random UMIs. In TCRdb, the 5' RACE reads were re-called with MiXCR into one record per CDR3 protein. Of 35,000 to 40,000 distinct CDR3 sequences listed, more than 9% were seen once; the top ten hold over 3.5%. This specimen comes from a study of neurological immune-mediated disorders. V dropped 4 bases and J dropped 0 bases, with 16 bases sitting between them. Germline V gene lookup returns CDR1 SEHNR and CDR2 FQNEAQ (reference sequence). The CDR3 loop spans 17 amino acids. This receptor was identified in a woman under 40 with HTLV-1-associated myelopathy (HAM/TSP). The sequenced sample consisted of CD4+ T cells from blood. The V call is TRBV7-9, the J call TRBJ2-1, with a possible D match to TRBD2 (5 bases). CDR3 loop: CASSSPAGESSYNEQFF. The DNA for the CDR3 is TGTGCCAGCAGCTCACCCGCCGGGGAGAGCTCCTACAATGAGCAGTTCTTC.